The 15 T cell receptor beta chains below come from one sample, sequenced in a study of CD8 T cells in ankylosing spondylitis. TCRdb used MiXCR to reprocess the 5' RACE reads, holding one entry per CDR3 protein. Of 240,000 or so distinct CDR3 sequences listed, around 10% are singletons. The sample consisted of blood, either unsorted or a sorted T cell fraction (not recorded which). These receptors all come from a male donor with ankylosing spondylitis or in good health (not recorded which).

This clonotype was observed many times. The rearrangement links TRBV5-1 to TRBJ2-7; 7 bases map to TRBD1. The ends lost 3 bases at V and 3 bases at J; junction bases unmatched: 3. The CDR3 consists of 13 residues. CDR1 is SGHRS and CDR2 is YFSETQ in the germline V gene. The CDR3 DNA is TGCGCCAGCAGCTCTACAGGGGTCTACGAGCAGTACTTC. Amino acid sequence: CASSSTGVYEQYF.

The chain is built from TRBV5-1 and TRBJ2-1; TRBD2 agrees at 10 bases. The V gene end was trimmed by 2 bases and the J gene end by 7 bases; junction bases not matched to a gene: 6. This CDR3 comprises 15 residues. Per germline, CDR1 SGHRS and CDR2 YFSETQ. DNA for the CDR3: TGCGCCAGCAGCTTAGCTAGCGGGAGAGGGAATGAGCAGTTCTTC. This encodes CASSLASGRGNEQFF.

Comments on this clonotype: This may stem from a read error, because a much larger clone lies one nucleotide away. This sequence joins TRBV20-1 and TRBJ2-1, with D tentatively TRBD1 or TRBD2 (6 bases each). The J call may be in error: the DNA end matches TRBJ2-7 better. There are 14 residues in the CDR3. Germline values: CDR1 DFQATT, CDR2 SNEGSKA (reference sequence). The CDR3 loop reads CSAGGRLDYNEQYF. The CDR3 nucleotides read TGCAGTGCCGGGGGCCGCCTCGACTACAATGAGCAGTACTTC.

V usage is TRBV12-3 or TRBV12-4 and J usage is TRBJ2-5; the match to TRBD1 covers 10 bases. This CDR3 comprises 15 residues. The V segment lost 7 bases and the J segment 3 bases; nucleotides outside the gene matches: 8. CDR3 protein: CASNVGQGSEETQYF. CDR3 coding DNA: TGTGCCAGCAATGTGGGACAGGGGAGTGAAGAGACCCAGTACTTC.

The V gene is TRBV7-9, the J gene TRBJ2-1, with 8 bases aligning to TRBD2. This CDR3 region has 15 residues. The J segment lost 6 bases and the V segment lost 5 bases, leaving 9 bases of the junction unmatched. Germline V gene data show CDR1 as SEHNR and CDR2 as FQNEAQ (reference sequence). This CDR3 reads CASSIKRGRANEQFF. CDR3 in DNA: TGTGCCAGCAGCATTAAGCGGGGGAGGGCCAATGAGCAGTTCTTC.

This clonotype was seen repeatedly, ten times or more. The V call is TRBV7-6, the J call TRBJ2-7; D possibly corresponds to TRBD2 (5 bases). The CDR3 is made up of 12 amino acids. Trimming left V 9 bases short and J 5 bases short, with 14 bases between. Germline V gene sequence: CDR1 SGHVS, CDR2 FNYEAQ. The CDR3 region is CASSGEGHEQYF. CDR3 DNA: TGTGCCAGTTCCGGGGAAGGACACGAGCAGTACTTC.

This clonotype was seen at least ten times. The CDR3 protein is CASSIVSGTEAFF. The CDR3 DNA reads TGCGCCAGCAGCATCGTTTCCGGGACTGAAGCTTTCTTT. V gene TRBV5-1 combines with J gene TRBJ1-1; no firm D call. This CDR3 spans 13 amino acids. The V and J ends lost 4 bases and 5 bases respectively, with 12 bases between them. Germline loops: CDR1 SGHRS, CDR2 YFSETQ.

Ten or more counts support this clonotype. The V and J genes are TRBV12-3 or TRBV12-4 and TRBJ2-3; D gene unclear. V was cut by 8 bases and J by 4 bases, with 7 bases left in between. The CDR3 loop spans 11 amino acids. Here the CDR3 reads CASGNSDTQYF. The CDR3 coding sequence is TGTGCCAGCGGTAACTCAGATACGCAGTATTTT.

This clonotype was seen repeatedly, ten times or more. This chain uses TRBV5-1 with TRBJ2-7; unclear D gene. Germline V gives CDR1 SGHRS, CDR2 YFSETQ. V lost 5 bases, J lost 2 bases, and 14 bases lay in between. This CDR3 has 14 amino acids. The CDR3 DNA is TGCGCCAGCAGGTGGCAAGGAAATACCTACGAGCAGTACTTC. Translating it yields CASRWQGNTYEQYF.

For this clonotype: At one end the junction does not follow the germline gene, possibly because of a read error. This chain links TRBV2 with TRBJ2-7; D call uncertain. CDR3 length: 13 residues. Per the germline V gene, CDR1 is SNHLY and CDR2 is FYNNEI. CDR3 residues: CASSEALSYEQNF. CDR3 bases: TGTGCCAGCAGTGAAGCGCTTAGTTACGAGCAGAACTTC. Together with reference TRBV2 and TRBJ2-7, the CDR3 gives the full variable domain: EPEVTQTPSHQVTQMGQEVILRCVPISNHLYFYWYRQILGQKVEFLVSFYNNEISEKSEIFDDQFSVERPDGSNFTLKIRSTKLEDSAMYFCASSEALSYEQNFGPGTRLTVT.

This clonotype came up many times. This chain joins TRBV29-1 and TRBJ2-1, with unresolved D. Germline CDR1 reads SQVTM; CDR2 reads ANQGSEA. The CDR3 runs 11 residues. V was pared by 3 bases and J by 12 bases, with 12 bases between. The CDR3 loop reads CSVDLEEGQFF. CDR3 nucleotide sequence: TGCAGCGTTGACCTTGAGGAAGGGCAGTTCTTC.

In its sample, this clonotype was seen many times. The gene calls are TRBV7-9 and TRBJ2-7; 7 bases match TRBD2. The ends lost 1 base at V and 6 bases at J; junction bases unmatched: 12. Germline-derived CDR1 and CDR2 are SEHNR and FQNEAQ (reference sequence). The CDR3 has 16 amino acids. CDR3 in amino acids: CASSLDIGGGRAEQYF. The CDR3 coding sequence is TGTGCCAGCAGCTTAGATATCGGCGGGGGAAGGGCCGAGCAGTACTTC. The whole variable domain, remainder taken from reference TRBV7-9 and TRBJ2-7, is DTGVSQNPRHKITKRGQNVTFRCDPISEHNRLYWYRQTLGQGPEFLTYFQNEAQLEKSRLLSDRFSAERPKGSFSTLEIQRTEQGDSAMYLCASSLDIGGGRAEQYFGPGTRLTVT.

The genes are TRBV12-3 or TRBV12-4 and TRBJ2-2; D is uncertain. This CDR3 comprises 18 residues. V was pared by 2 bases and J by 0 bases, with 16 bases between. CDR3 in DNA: TGTGCCAGCAGTTTAACCCTCTGGGCGGCAGCGAACACCGGGGAGCTGTTTTTT. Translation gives CASSLTLWAAANTGELFF.

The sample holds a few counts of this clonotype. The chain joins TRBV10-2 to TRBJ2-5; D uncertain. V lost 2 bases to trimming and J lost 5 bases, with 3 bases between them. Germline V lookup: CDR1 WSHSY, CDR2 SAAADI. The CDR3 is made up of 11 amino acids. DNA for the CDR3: TGCGCCAGCAGTGAGCACGAGACCCAGTACTTC. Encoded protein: CASSEHETQYF.

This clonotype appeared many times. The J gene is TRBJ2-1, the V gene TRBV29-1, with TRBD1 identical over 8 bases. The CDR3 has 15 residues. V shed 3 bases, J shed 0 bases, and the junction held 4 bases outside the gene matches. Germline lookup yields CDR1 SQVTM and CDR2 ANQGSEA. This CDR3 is CSVERTGSSYNEQFF. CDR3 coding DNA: TGCAGCGTTGAGAGGACAGGGAGCTCCTACAATGAGCAGTTCTTC.